The present T cell receptor beta chain was sequenced within a study of stem cell transplantation in POMP-related autoinflammatory disease. As for the study in general: The study hypothesized thymoproteasome defects skew the TRB repertoire via impaired CD8+ selection. Pre-transplant patients had naive-skewed CD4+ T cells and few CD8+ T cells. Study-wide findings and caveats: Fewer unique TRB V-J gene pairings were identified in patients with PRAID. In patients with PRAID, every analyzed T-cell subset tended to show lower diversity and higher clonality.

On this clone: Its target is unknown.

Using immunoSEQ multiplex PCR, the repertoire was profiled, and TCRdb retains in-frame clones only, with some absent. The data contain approximately 23,000 clones, roughly 80% of them singletons. The sequencing used CD4+ T cells from PBMCs, collected before stem cell transplantation. This sequence was found in a human donor with POMP-related autoinflammation and immune dysregulation (PRAID).

The CDR3, as DNA: TGTGCCAGCAGCTTAGGAGCAAAAGAGACCCAGTACTTC. Translated, it gives CASSLGAKETQYF. The rearrangement uses TRBV11-3 and TRBJ2-5, with no clear D. The CDR3 sequence is 13 residues long. Trimming stripped 1 base from V and 3 bases from J, with 6 bases between. Germline CDR1 is SGHNT and CDR2 is YENEEA.